This T cell receptor (beta chain) was profiled in a study of blood T cell repertoires in COVID-19. Overall study context: T cells, B-cell-depleted T cells, or PBMCs supplied cDNA or gDNA.

Original processing notes: Cell counts per sample came from amplifying reference gene primers. This table comes from immunoSEQ multiplex PCR, and its TCRdb copy is limited to in-frame clones, with some not included. V, J and clone size reflect that table, while D and trimming were determined from the DNA. The profile shows approximately 250,000 clones, over 70% of them singletons. V was clipped by 5 bases and J by 3 bases; unmatched bases: 7. The V gene's germline CDR1 is MNHEY and CDR2 SVGEGT. This CDR3 is 14 amino acids long. Sequencing input: peripheral blood. V usage is TRBV6-2 or TRBV6-3 and J usage is TRBJ2-7; the match to TRBD2 covers 7 bases. The clonotype was recovered from a woman in her seventies with COVID-19, enrolled during active disease. DNA of the CDR3: TGTGCCAGCAGTAAACCCCGGGAGGACTACGAGCAGTACTTC. Its protein product is CASSKPREDYEQYF.